A single sample is the source of the 5 T cell receptor beta chains below, sequenced in a study of blood T cell repertoires in COVID-19. Profiled with immunoSEQ multiplex PCR; TCRdb holds only in-frame clones, not every one. The repertoire consists of roughly 200,000 clones, with approximately 87% occurring once and the leading ten covering 5.5% to 7.5%. Input material: peripheral blood. The source is a man in his 60s who had recovered from COVID-19.

This clone was recorded once. Other DNA variants within this sample encode the same CDR3. The V and J genes are TRBV7-3 and TRBJ2-3; 11 bases agree with TRBD2. Germline CDR1 SGHTA, CDR2 FQGTGA. The CDR3 contains 15 residues. V trimming: 6 bases; J trimming: 0 bases; junction bases outside the gene matches: 2. The CDR3 DNA sequence: TGTGCCAGCAGTCTAGCGGGGGGAAGCACAGATACGCAGTATTTT. This codes for CASSLAGGSTDTQYF. The complete variable domain, with remaining parts taken from reference TRBV7-3 and TRBJ2-3, reads GAGVSQTPSNKVTEKGKYVELRCDPISGHTALYWYRQSLGQGPEFLIYFQGTGAADDSGLPNDRFFAVRPEGSVSTLKIQRTERGDSAVYLCASSLAGGSTDTQYFGPGTRLTVL.

The chain has TRBV30 and TRBJ2-5; 11 nucleotides match TRBD2. After removal of 4 bases from V and 5 bases from J, the junction contained 9 bases not matched to a gene. The CDR3 runs 15 residues. In germline, CDR1 is GTSNPN, CDR2 SVGIG (reference sequence). CDR3 sequence reads: CAWTSASGGWETQYF. Here the CDR3 DNA reads TGTGCCTGGACCTCCGCTAGCGGGGGGTGGGAGACCCAGTACTTC.

The V call is TRBV30, the J call TRBJ1-1; 7 bases fit TRBD1. This CDR3 is built from 13 residues. CDR1 GTSNPN and CDR2 SVGIG come from the germline V gene (reference sequence). Trimming took 3 bases from V and 5 from J; bases not matched to a gene: 6. CDR3 nucleotides: TGTGCCTGGAGGCCAGGGGGGTGGACTGAAGCTTTCTTT. It encodes CAWRPGGWTEAFF.

The V gene is TRBV3-1 (or the pseudogene TRBV3-2), the J gene TRBJ1-5, with unresolved D. Trimming cost V 4 bases and J 2 bases, with 6 bases left between them. Germline CDR1 LGHDT, CDR2 YNNKEL (reference sequence). The length of the CDR3 is 13 residues. The CDR3 spells CASSPAGNQPQHF. The CDR3 DNA reads as TGTGCCAGCAGCCCAGCGGGCAATCAGCCCCAGCATTTT.

The chain uses TRBV28 and TRBJ2-7; D not resolved. Germline CDR1 and CDR2: MDHEN and SYDVKM. This CDR3 is 11 amino acids long. V gave up 5 bases and J gave up 5 bases, with 7 bases separating them. For the CDR3, the DNA is TGTGCCAGCAGTCCACTCAACGAGCAGTACTTC. Translating gives CASSPLNEQYF.